The 5 T cell receptor beta chains reported below all come from one sample, sequenced in a study of control samples from healthy donors and cancer patients. Assay used: immunoSEQ multiplex PCR; TCRdb lists only in-frame clones, some missing. This table holds tens of thousands of clones, around 93% found once. The sequenced material came from blood. The receptor set was obtained from a woman in her 30s in good health.

V gene TRBV7-2 combines with J gene TRBJ2-7; no clear D gene. Trimming took off 1 base at V and 12 bases at J, with 13 bases between the two ends. The CDR3 runs 12 residues. Germline lookup yields CDR1 SGHTA and CDR2 FQGNSA. Here the CDR3 reads CASSLGDKCPYF. Here the CDR3 DNA reads TGTGCCAGCAGCTTAGGAGACAAATGTCCGTACTTC.

This clone was found once. V gene TRBV5-1 combines with J gene TRBJ1-3; possibly TRBD1 for D (6 bases). Between the trimmed V and J ends, which lost 4 bases and 3 bases, there was a span of 17 bases. The CDR3 sequence is 16 residues long. Germline V gene data show CDR1 as SGHRS and CDR2 as YFSETQ. The CDR3 is CASSPRPAGDGNTIYF. The CDR3 coding sequence is TGCGCCAGCAGCCCACGCCCCGCAGGGGATGGAAACACCATATATTTT.

The chain has TRBV10-3 and TRBJ2-2; perhaps D is TRBD1 or TRBD2 (5 bases each). The germline gives CDR1 ENHRY, CDR2 SYGVKD. The CDR3 has 16 residues. V dropped 6 bases and J dropped 6 bases, with 20 bases sitting between them. CDR3 sequence (DNA): TGTGCCATCAGCGACCCGGGGCAGGGCGTGGCCGGGGAGCTGTTTTTT. Its translation is CAISDPGQGVAGELFF.

The gene calls are TRBV6-5 and TRBJ1-6; no clear D gene. The CDR3 covers 13 residues. Trimming took 2 bases from V and 10 from J, leaving 9 bases between them. Germline loops: CDR1 MNHEY, CDR2 SVGAGI. CDR3 bases: TGTGCCAGCAGTTACAGGTCTGAATCACCCCTCCACTTT. This sequence encodes CASSYRSESPLHF.

The count of this clone is one. This chain uses TRBV9 with TRBJ2-4, with a tentative D call TRBD1 (6 bases). The germline V gene encodes CDR1 SGDLS and CDR2 YYNGEE. CDR3 size: 17 residues. V lost 4 bases to trimming and J lost 1 base, with 18 bases between them. The chain's CDR3 is CASSLSFPQGAKNIQYF. The CDR3 nucleotides read TGTGCCAGCAGCCTTAGTTTCCCTCAGGGGGCCAAAAACATTCAGTACTTC.